This TCR beta chain was found in a study of T-cell reconstitution after alpha-beta-depleted transplantation in children. It was with unique molecular identifiers that the TCRbeta library was prepared. TCRdb recomputed calls from the PCR reads with MiXCR, one row per CDR3 protein. The table shows a few hundred thousand distinct CDR3 sequences, with about 9.6% occurring only once. This clonotype was detected ten times or more. V dropped 7 bases and J dropped 4 bases, with 13 bases sitting between them. The CDR3 loop spans 13 amino acids. Sequences were derived from PBMCs from the stem cell graft donor, sampled from the stem cell graft. The TCR comes from a human donor who donated a stem cell graft to a child with SCID. This chain links TRBV12-3 or TRBV12-4 with TRBJ1-2; D is perhaps TRBD1 (5 bases). CDR3 residues: CASNWAGGYGYTF. The CDR3 DNA sequence: TGTGCCAGCAACTGGGCTGGGGGCTATGGCTACACCTTC.